This T cell receptor beta chain was identified during a study of T cells in localized non-small cell lung cancer. Only in-frame clones appear in the TCRdb table, and some are missing; sequencing was by immunoSEQ multiplex PCR. The table lists several thousand clones, around a quarter of them singletons. This clone was seen a handful of times. No antigen is known for it. Notes on the study in general: In uninvolved adjacent lung, T cell clonality reached its highest value, exceeding tumor. Longer overall survival was seen with higher T cell density measured in blood.

The clonotype comes from a female donor at least 60 years old with stage I lung adenocarcinoma. The material sequenced was lung tumor tissue, taken before any cancer treatment.

The CDR3 nucleotides read TGTGCCAGCTCACCAGGGTATGAAGGCTACACCTTC. This translates into CASSPGYEGYTF. The chain has TRBV18 and TRBJ1-2, with D uncertain. Germline assignment: CDR1 KGHSH and CDR2 LQKENI. This CDR3 is 12 amino acids long. V was cut by 2 bases and J by 8 bases, with 9 bases left in between.